The next 5 T cell receptor beta chains were all read from a single sample in a study of CD8+ T cells in alopecia areata. RNA was extracted and reverse transcribed into cDNA as the sequencing template. Repertoires were generated with immunoSEQ multiplex PCR, while TCRdb's copy carries only in-frame clones and drops some. The data show about 110,000 clones, with none appearing a single time. The source material was lesional skin. These receptors came from a C3H/HeJ mouse with alopecia areata. Mouse strain MHC haplotype: H2-k.

This clone was found many times. Each gene name is a mouse one. The read gets to within 4 residues of the CDR3 end, and the germline J gene fills in the rest. This sequence joins TRBV13-3 and TRBJ2-1; 8 bases map to TRBD1. The J segment lost 4 bases and the V segment lost 0 bases, leaving 3 bases of the junction unmatched. Germline CDR1 reads NNHDY; CDR2 reads SYVADS. The CDR3 runs to 15 residues. This CDR3 is CASSDGQGAYAEQFF. Partial CDR3 DNA: TGTGCCAGCAGTGATGGGCAGGGGGCTTATGCT.

Comment on this clone: Genes and germline are mouse. From the germline J gene comes the end of the CDR3, since the read stops 4 residues before it. The chain couples TRBV1 to TRBJ2-7, with TRBD1 matching over 8 bases. After removal of 3 bases from V and 3 bases from J, the junction contained 7 bases not matched to a gene. The CDR3 contains 15 residues. The germline V gene has CDR1 NSQYPW and CDR2 LRSPGD (reference sequence). The CDR3 is CTCSAEQDRVYEQYF. CDR3 DNA, as far as it was read: TGCACCTGCAGTGCGGAACAGGACAGGGTCTAT. Drawing the rest from reference TRBV1 and TRBJ2-7, the complete variable domain is VTLLEQNPRWRLVPRGQAVNLRCILKNSQYPWMSWYQQDLQKQLQWLFTLRSPGDKEVKSLPGADYLATRVTDTELRLQVANMSQGRTLYCTCSAEQDRVYEQYFGPGTRLTVL.

This clone has only a few counts. Gene and germline names: mouse. The CDR3 goes on 4 residues after the read ends, and that part is filled in from the germline J gene. This rearrangement joins TRBV13-3 to TRBJ2-7; the D gene is possibly TRBD1 (6 bases). V was trimmed by 2 bases and J by 0 bases, leaving 12 bases between them. The CDR3 has 15 amino acids. Per germline, CDR1 NNHDY and CDR2 SYVADS. CDR3 region: CASSEGDNHSYEQYF. The covered CDR3 bases are TGTGCCAGCAGTGAGGGGGACAACCACTCCTAT.

This clone was counted a few times. Here the gene names and germline are mouse. The sequenced part of the CDR3 DNA is TGCACCTGCAGTGACCGGGACTGGGCTAGTGCAGAA. Its translation is CTCSDRDWASAE. The CDR3 as a whole reads CTCSDRDWASAETLYF. The V call is TRBV1, the J call TRBJ2-3; 9 bases are shared with TRBD2. The observed sequence ends 4 residues before the CDR3 terminus, with the missing tail filled in from the germline J gene. This CDR3 spans 16 amino acids. Germline trimming cut 4 bases from V and 0 bases from J; bases unmatched to any gene: 5. CDR1 NSQYPW and CDR2 LRSPGD come from the germline V gene (reference sequence).

A few counts support this clone. Gene names denote mouse genes. Read coverage stops 4 residues before the CDR3 terminus; the germline J gene supplies the remainder. The gene calls are TRBV19 and TRBJ2-2; 7 bases match TRBD2. Germline values: CDR1 FNHDT, CDR2 SITEND (reference sequence). Germline trimming cut 2 bases from V and 0 bases from J; bases unmatched to any gene: 4. The CDR3 has 16 amino acids. CDR3: CASSINWGANTGQLYF. Incomplete CDR3 DNA: TGTGCCAGCAGTATCAACTGGGGCGCAAACACCGGG.